This TCR beta chain was sequenced for a study of control samples from healthy donors and cancer patients. The CDR3 totals 11 residues. V gave up 7 bases and J gave up 9 bases; unmatched junction bases: 5. CDR1 SQVTM and CDR2 ANQGSEA come from the germline V gene. The method was immunoSEQ multiplex PCR; TCRdb's version includes in-frame clones alone and lacks a portion of them. The table lists 150,000 to 200,000 clones, 85% to 95% of them singletons. Sequenced: blood. The origin of this receptor is a woman under 30 in good health. V usage is TRBV29-1 and J usage is TRBJ2-4; 8 bases are a match to TRBD1. CDR3 bases: TGCAGCGCCAAGACAGGGGTCATTCAGTACTTC. Translation: CSAKTGVIQYF.